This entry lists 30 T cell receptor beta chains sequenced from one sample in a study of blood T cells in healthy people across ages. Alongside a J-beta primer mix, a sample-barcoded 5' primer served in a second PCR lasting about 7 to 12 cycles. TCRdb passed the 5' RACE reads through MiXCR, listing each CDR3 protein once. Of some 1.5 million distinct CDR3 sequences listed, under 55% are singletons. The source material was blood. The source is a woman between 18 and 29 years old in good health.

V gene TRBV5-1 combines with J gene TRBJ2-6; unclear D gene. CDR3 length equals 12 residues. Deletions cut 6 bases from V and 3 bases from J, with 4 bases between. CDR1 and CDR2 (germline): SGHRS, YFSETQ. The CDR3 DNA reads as TGCGCCAGCAAGATTGGGGCCAACGTCCTGACTTTC. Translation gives CASKIGANVLTF.

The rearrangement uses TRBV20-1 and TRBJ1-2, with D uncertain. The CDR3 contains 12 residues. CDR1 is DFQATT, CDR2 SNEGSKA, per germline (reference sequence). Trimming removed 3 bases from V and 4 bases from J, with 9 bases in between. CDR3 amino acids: CSASRRIYGYTF. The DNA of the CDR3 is TGCAGTGCTAGTCGGCGGATCTATGGCTACACCTTC.

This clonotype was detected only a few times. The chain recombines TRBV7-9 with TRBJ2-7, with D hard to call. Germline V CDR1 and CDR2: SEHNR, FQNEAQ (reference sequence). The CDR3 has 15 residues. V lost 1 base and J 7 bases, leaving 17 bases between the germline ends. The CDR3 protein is CASSLVPGRGDEQYF. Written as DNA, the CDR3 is TGTGCCAGCAGCTTAGTACCCGGACGTGGAGATGAGCAGTACTTC.

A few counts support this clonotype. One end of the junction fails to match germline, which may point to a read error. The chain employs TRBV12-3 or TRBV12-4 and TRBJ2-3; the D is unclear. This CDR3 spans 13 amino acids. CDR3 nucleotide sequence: TGTGCCCGCAGTGCTCCGGGCAGAGATACGCAGTATTTT. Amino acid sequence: CARSAPGRDTQYF.

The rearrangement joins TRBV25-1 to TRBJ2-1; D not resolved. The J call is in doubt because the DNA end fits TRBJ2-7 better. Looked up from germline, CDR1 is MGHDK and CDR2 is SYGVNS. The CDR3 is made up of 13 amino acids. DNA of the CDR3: TGTGCCAGCAGTGACATGACGTACAATGAGCAGTACTTC. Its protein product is CASSDMTYNEQYF.

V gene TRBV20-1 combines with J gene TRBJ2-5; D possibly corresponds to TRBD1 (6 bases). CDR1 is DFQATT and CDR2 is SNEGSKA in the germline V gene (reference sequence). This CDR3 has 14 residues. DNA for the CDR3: TGCAGGGCCGGTGACAGGTCTCAGGGCAAGACCCAGTACTTC. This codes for CRAGDRSQGKTQYF.

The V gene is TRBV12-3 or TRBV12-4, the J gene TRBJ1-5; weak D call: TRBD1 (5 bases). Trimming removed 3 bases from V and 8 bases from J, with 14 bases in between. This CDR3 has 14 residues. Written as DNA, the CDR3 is TGTGCCAGCAGTTTTGGCAGGGTAAATAAGCCCCAGCATTTT. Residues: CASSFGRVNKPQHF.

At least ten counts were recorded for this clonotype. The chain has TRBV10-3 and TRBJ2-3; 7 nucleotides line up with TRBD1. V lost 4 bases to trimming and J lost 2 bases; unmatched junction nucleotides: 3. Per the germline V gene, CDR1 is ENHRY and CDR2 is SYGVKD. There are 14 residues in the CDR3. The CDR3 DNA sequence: TGTGCCATCAGTGGACAGGGCCTCACAGATACGCAGTATTTT. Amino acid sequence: CAISGQGLTDTQYF.

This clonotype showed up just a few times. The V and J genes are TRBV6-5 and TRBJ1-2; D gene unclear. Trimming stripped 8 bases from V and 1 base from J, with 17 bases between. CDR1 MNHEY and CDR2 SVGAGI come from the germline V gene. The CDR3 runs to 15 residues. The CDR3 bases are TGTGCCAGCGCCAACTTGAAAGCAGTTAACTATGGCTACACCTTC. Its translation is CASANLKAVNYGYTF.

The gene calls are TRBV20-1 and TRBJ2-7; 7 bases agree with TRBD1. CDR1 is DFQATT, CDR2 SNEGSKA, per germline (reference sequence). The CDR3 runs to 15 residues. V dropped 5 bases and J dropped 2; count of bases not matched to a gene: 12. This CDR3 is CSAGHLRDSPYEQYF. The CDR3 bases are TGCAGTGCTGGGCATCTCCGGGACAGCCCCTACGAGCAGTACTTC.

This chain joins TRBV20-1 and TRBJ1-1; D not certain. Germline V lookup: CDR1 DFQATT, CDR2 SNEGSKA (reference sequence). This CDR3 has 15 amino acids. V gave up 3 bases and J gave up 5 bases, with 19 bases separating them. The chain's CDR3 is CSASIGNPTGTEAFF. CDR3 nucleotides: TGCAGTGCTAGTATAGGGAATCCCACGGGGACTGAAGCTTTCTTT.

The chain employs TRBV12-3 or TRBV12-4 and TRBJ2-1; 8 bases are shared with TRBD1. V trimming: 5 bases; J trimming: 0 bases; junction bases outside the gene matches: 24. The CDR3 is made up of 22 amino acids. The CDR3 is CASSVGNRQGLLAHSSYNEQFF. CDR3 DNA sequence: TGTGCCAGCAGTGTAGGAAACAGACAGGGGCTCCTCGCGCACAGCTCCTACAATGAGCAGTTCTTC.

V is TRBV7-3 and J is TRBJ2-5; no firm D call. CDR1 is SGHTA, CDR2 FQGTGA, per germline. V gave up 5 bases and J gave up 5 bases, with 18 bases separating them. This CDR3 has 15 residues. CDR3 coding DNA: TGTGCCAGCAGCCTCACCCTTGGGCCTCGGGAGACCCAGTACTTC. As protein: CASSLTLGPRETQYF.

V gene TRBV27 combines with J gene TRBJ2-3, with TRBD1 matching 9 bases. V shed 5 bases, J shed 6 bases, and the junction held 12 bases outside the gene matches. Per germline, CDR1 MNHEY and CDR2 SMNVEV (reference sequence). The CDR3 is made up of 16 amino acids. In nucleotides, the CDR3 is TGTGCCAGCAGTCTTCGGGGACAGGGATGGTTTGATACGCAGTATTTT. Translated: CASSLRGQGWFDTQYF.

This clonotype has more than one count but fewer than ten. The CDR3 is CASSPRDGVIEKLFF. The DNA for the CDR3 is TGTGCCAGCAGCCCCCGTGACGGAGTCATTGAAAAACTGTTTTTT. J is TRBJ1-4 and V is TRBV7-9; D not resolved. The CDR3 is 15 amino acids. V lost 5 bases, J lost 7 bases, and 17 bases lay in between. Per germline, CDR1 SEHNR and CDR2 FQNEAQ (reference sequence).

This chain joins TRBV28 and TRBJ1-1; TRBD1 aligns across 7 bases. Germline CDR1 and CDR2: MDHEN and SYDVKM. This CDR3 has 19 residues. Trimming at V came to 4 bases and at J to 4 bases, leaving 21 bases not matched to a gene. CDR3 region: CASSSPRGRGNWLRTEAFF. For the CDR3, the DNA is TGTGCCAGCAGTTCCCCCCGGGGCAGGGGGAACTGGCTGCGCACTGAAGCTTTCTTT.

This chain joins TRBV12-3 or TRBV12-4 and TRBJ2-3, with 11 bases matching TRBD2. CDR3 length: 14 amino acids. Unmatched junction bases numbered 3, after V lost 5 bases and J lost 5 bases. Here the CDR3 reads CASSILAGGDTQYF. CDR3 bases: TGTGCCAGCAGTATCCTAGCGGGAGGAGATACGCAGTATTTT.

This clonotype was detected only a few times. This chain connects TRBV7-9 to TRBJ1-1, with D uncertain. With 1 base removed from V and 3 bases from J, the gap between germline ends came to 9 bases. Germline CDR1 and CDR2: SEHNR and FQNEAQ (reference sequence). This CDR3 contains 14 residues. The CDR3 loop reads CASSLVGFDTEAFF. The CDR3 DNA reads TGTGCCAGCAGCTTAGTTGGGTTTGACACTGAAGCTTTCTTT.

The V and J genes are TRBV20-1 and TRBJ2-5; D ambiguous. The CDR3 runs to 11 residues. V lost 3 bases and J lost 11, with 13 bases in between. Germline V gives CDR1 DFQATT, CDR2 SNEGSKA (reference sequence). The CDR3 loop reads CSARSLLEQYF. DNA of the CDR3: TGCAGTGCTAGGAGCCTTCTTGAGCAGTACTTC.

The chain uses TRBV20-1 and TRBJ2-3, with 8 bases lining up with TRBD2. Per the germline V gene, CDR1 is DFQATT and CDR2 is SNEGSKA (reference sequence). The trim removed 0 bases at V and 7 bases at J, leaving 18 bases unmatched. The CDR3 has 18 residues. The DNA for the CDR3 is TGCAGTGCTAGAGATTTCGGGGCTAGCGGGCCCGATTCGTATACGCAGTATTTT. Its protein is CSARDFGASGPDSYTQYF.

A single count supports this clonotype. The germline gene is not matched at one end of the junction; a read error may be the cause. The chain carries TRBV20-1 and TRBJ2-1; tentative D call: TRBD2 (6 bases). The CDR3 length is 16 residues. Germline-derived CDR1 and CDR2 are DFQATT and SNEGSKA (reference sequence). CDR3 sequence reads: CSARLSGSGFYDEQFF. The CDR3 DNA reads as TGCAGTGCTAGACTTTCCGGGAGCGGATTCTACGATGAGCAGTTCTTC.

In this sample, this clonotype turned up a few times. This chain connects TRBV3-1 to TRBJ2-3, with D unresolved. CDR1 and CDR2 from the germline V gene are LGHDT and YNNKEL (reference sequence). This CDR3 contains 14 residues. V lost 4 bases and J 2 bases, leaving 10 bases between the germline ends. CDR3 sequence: CASSLQINTDTQYF. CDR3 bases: TGTGCCAGCAGCCTACAGATTAACACAGATACGCAGTATTTT.

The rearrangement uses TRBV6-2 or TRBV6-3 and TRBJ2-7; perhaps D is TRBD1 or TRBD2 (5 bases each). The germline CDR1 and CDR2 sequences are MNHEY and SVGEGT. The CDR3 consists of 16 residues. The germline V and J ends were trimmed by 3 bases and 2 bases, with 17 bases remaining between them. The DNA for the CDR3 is TGTGCCAGCAGTTATGGGGCAGGGAGAGGGACCTACGAGCAGTACTTC. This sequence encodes CASSYGAGRGTYEQYF.

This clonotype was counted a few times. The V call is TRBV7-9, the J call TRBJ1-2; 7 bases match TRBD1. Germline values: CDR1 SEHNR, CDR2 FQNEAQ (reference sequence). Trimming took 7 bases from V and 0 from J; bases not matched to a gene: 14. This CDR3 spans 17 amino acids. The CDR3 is CASNSAPRTGSNYGYTF. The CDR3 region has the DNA TGTGCCAGCAACTCGGCCCCTCGGACAGGTTCTAACTATGGCTACACCTTC.

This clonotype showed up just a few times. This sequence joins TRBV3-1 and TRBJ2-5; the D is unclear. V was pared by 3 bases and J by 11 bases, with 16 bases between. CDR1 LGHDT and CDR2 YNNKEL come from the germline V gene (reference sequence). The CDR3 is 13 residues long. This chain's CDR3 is CASSHSLNNEQYF. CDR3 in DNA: TGTGCCAGCAGCCACAGCCTTAATAATGAGCAGTACTTC.

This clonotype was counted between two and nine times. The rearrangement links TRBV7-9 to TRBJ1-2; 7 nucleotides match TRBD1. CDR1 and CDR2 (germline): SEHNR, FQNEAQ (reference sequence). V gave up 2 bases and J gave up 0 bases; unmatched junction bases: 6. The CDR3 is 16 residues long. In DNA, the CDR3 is TGTGCCAGCAGCTTAATTCCGGGACAGCCTAACTATGGCTACACCTTC. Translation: CASSLIPGQPNYGYTF.

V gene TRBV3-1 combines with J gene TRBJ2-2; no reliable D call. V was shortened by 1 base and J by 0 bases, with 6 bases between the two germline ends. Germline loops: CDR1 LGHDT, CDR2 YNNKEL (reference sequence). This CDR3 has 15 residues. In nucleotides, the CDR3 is TGTGCCAGCAGCCAAGTCCTAGCGAACACCGGGGAGCTGTTTTTT. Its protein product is CASSQVLANTGELFF.

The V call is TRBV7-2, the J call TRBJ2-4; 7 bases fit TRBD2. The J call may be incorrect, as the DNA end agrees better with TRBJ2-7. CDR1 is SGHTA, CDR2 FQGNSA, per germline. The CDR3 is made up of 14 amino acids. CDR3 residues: CASSLTSSNYEQYF. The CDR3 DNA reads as TGTGCCAGCAGCTTGACTAGCTCAAACTACGAGCAGTACTTC.

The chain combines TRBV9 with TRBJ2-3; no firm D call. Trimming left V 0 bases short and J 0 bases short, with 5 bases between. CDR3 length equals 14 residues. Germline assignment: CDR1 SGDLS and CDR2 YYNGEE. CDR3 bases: TGTGCCAGCAGCGTAGATTTTAGCACAGATACGCAGTATTTT. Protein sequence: CASSVDFSTDTQYF. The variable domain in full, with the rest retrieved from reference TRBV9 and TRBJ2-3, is DSGVTQTPKHLITATGQRVTLRCSPRSGDLSVYWYQQSLDQGLQFLIQYYNGEERAKGNILERFSAQQFPDLHSELNLSSLELGDSALYFCASSVDFSTDTQYFGPGTRLTVL.

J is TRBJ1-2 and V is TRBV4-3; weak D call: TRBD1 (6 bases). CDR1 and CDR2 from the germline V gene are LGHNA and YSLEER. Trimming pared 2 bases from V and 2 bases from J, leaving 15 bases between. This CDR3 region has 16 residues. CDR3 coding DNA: TGCGCCAGCAGCCAATTACAGGGACACACCAACTATGGCTACACCTTC. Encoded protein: CASSQLQGHTNYGYTF.